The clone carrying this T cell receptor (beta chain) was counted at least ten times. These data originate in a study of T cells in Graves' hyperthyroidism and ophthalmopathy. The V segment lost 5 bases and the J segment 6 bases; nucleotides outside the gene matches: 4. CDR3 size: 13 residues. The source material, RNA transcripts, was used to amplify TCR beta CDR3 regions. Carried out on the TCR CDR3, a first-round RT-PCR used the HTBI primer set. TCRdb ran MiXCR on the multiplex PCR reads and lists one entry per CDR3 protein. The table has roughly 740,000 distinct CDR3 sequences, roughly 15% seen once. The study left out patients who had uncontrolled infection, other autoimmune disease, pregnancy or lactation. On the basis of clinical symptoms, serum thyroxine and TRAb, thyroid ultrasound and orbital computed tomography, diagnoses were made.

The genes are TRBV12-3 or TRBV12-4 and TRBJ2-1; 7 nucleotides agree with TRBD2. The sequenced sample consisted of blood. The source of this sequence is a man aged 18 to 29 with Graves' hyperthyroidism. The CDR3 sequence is CASSISGRNEQFF. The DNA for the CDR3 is TGTGCCAGCAGTATTAGCGGGCGCAATGAGCAGTTCTTC.